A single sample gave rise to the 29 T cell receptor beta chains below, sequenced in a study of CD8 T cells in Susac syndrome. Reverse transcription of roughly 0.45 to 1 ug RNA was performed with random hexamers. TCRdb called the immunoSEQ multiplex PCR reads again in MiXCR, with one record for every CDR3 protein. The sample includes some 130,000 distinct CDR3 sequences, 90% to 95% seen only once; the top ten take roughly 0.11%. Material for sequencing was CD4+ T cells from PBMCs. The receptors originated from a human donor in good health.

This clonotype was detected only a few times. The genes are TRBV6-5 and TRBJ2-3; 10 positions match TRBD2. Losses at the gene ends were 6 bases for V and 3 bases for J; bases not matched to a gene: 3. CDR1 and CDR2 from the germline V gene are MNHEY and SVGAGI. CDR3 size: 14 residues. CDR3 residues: CASRAGGGTDTQYF. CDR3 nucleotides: TGTGCCAGCAGAGCGGGAGGGGGGACAGATACGCAGTATTTT.

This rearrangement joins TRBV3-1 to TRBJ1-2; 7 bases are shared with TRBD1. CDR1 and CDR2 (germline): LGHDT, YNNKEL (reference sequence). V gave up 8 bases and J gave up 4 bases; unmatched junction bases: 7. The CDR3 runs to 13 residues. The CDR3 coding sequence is TGTGCCAGCGAGCTGACAGGGTCCTATGGCTACACCTTC. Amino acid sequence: CASELTGSYGYTF.

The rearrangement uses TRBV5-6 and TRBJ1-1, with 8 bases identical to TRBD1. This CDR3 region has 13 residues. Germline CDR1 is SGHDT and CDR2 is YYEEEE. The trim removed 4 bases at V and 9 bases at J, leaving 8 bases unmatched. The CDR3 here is CASSAQTGAQAFF. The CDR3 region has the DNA TGTGCCAGCAGCGCCCAGACAGGGGCGCAAGCTTTCTTT.

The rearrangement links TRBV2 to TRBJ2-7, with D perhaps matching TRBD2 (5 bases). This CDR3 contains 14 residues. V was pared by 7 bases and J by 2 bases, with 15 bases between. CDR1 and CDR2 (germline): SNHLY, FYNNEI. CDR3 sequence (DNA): TGTGCCAGCACCTCAGAGGGCATACCCTACGAGCAGTACTTC. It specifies CASTSEGIPYEQYF.

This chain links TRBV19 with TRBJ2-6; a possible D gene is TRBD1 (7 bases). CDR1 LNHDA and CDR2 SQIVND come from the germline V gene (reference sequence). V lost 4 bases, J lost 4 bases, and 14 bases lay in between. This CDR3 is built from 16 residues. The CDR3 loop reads CASSNRGGGGANVLTF. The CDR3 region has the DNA TGTGCCAGTAGTAACAGGGGAGGCGGAGGGGCCAACGTCCTGACTTTC.

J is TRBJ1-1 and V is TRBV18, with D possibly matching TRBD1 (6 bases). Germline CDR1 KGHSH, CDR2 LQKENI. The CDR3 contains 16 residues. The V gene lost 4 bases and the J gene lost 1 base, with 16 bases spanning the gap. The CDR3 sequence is CASSLWGTGANTEAFF. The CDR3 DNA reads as TGTGCCAGCTCACTTTGGGGGACGGGGGCGAACACTGAAGCTTTCTTT.

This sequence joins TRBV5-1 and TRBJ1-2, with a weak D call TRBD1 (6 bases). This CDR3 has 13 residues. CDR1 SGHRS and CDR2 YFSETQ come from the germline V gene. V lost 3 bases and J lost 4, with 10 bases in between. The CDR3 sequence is CASSSDSIYGYTF. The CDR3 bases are TGCGCCAGCAGCTCGGACAGCATCTATGGCTACACCTTC.

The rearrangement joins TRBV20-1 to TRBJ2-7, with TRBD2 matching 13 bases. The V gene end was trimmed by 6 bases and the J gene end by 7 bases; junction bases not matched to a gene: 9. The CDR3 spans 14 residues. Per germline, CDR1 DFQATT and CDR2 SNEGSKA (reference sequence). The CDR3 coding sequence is TGCAGTGCCGCACGACCGGGACTAGCGGGAGAGCAGTACTTC. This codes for CSAARPGLAGEQYF.

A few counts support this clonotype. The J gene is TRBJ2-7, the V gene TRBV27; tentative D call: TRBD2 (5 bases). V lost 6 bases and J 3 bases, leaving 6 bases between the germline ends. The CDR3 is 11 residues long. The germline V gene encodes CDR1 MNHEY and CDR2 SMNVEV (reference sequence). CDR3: CASRGDYEQYF. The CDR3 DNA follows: TGTGCCAGCAGGGGAGACTACGAGCAGTACTTC.

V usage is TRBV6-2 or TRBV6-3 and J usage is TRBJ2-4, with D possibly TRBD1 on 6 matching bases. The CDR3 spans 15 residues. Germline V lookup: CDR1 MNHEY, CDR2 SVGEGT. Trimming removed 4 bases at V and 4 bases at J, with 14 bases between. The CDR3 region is CASSSQGDYKNIQYF. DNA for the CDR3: TGTGCCAGCAGTTCACAGGGCGATTATAAAAACATTCAGTACTTC.

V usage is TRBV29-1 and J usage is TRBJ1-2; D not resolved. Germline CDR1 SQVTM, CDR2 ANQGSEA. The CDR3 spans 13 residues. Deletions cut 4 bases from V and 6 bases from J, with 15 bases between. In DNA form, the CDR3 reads TGCAGCGTTGCCTTCGGGCCGGAGGATGGCTACACCTTC. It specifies CSVAFGPEDGYTF.

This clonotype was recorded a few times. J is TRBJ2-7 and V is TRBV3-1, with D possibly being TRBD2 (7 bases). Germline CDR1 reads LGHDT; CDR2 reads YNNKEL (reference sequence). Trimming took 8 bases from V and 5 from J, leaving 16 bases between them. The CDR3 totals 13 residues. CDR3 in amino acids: CASRDPGGHEQYF. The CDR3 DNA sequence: TGTGCCAGCCGAGACCCGGGGGGCCACGAGCAGTACTTC.

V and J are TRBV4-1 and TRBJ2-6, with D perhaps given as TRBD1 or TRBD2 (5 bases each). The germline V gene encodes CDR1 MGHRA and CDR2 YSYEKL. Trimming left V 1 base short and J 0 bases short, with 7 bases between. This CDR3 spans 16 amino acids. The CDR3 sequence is CASSQVGDSGANVLTF. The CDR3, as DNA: TGCGCCAGCAGCCAAGTGGGGGACTCTGGGGCCAACGTCCTGACTTTC.

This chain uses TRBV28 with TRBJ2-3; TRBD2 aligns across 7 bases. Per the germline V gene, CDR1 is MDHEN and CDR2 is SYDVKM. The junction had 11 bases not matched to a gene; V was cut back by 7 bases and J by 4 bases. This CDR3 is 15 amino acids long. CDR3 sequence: CASTLGLGGSDTQYF. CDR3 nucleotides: TGTGCCAGCACCCTAGGACTAGGCGGGTCAGATACGCAGTATTTT.

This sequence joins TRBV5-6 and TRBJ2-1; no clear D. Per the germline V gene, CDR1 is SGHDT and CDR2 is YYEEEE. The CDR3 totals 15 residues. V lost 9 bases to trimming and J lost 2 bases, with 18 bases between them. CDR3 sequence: CATLQRVSPYNEQFF. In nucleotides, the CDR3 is TGTGCCACCCTGCAACGGGTAAGTCCCTACAATGAGCAGTTCTTC. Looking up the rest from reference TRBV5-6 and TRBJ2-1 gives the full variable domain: DAGVTQSPTHLIKTRGQQVTLRCSPKSGHDTVSWYQQALGQGPQFIFQYYEEEERQRGNFPDRFSGHQFPNYSSELNVNALLLGDSALYLCATLQRVSPYNEQFFGPGTRLTVL.

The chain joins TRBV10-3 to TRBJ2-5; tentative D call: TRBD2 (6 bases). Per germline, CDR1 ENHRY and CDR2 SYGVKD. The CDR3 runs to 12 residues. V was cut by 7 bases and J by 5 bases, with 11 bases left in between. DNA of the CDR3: TGTGCCATCAAGGACGCGGGGGAGACCCAGTACTTC. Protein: CAIKDAGETQYF.

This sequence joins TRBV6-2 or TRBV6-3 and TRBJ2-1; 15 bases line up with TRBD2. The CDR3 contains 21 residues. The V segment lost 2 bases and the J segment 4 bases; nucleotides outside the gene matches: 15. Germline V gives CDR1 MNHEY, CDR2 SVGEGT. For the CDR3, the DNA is TGTGCCAGCAGTTACCTGAACCCTGGGACTAGCGGGAGGATTTTATACAATGAGCAGTTCTTC. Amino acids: CASSYLNPGTSGRILYNEQFF.

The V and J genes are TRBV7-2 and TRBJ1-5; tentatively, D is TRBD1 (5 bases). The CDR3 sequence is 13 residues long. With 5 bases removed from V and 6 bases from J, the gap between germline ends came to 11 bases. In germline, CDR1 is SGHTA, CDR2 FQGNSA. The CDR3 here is CASSPRDFQPQHF. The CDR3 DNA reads TGTGCCAGCAGCCCGCGGGACTTTCAGCCCCAGCATTTT. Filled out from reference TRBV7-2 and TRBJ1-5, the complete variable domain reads GAGVSQSPSNKVTEKGKDVELRCDPISGHTALYWYRQSLGQGLEFLIYFQGNSAPDKSGLPSDRFSAERTGGSVSTLTIQRTQQEDSAVYLCASSPRDFQPQHFGDGTRLSIL.

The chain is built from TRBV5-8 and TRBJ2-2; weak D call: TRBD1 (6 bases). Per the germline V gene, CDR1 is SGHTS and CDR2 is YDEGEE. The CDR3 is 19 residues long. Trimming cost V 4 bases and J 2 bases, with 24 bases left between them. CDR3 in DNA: TGTGCCAGCAGCAGTTCCGGGACACCCTATACGGGTAACACCGGGGAGCTGTTTTTT. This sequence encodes CASSSSGTPYTGNTGELFF.

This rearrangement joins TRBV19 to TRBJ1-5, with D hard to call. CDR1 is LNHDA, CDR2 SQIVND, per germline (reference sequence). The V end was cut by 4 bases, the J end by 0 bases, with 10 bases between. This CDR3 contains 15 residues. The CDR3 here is CASSKSTDSNQPQHF. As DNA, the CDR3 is TGTGCCAGTAGTAAATCTACAGATAGCAATCAGCCCCAGCATTTT.

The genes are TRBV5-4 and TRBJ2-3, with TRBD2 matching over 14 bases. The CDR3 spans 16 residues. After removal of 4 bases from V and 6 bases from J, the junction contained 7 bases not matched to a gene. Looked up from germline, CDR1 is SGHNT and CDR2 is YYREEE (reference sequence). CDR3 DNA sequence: TGTGCCAGCAGCGATGGACTAGCGGGAGGAGAGGATACGCAGTATTTT. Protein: CASSDGLAGGEDTQYF.

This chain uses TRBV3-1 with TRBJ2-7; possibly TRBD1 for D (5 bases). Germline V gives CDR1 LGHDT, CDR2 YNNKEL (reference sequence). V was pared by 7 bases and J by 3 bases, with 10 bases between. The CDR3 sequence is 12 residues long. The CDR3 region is CASTSTDYEQYF. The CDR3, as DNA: TGTGCCAGCACCTCGACAGACTACGAGCAGTACTTC.

Here the CDR3 DNA reads TGTGCCAGCAGCTCCTCGGGGTTCACAGATACGCAGTATTTT. Translated: CASSSSGFTDTQYF. The V and J genes are TRBV4-2 and TRBJ2-3; a weak D match, TRBD2 (5 bases). CDR1 and CDR2 from the germline V gene are LGHNA and YNFKEQ. V was cut by 5 bases and J by 2 bases, with 11 bases left in between. This CDR3 spans 14 amino acids.

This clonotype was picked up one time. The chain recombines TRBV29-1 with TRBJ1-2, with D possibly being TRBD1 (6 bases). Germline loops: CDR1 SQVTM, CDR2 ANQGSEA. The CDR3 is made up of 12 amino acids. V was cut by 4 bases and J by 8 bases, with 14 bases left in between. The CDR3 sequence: CSVAKQGSGYTF. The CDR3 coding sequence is TGCAGCGTTGCAAAGCAGGGGTCCGGCTACACCTTC.

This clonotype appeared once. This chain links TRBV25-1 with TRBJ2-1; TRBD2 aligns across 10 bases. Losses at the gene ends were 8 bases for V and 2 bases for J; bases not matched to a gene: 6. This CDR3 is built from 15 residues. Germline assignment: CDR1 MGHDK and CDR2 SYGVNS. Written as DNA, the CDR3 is TGTGCCAGCGCCTGGACTAGCGGTGCCTACAATGAGCAGTTCTTC. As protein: CASAWTSGAYNEQFF. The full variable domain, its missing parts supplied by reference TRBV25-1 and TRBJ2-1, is EADIYQTPRYLVIGTGKKITLECSQTMGHDKMYWYQQDPGMELHLIHYSYGVNSTEKGDLSSESTVSRIRTEHFPLTLESARPSHTSQYLCASAWTSGAYNEQFFGPGTRLTVL.

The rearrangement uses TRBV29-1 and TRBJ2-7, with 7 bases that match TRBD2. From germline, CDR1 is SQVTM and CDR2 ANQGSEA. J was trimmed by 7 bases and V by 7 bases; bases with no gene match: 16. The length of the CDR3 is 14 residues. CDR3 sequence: CSGPRREWGGEQYF. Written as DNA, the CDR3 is TGCAGCGGGCCCCGGCGGGAGTGGGGAGGAGAGCAGTACTTC.

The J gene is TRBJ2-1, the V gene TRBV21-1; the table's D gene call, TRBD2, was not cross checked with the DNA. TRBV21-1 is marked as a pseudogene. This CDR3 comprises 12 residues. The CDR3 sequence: CASSTLPNEQFF. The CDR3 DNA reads TGTGCCAGCAGCACCCTGCCGAATGAGCAGTTCTTC.

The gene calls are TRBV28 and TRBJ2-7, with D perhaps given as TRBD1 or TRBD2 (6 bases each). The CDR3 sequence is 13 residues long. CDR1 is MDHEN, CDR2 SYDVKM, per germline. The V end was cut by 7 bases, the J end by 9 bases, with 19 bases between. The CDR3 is CASIPGGGYWQYF. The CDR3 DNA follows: TGTGCCAGCATCCCTGGAGGGGGGTATTGGCAGTACTTC.

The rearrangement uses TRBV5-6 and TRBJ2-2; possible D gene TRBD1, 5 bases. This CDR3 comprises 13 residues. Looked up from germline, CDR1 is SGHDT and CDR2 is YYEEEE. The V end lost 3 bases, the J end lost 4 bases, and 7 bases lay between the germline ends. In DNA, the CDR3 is TGTGCCAGCAGCTCAGGGCGCACCGGGGAGCTGTTTTTT. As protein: CASSSGRTGELFF.